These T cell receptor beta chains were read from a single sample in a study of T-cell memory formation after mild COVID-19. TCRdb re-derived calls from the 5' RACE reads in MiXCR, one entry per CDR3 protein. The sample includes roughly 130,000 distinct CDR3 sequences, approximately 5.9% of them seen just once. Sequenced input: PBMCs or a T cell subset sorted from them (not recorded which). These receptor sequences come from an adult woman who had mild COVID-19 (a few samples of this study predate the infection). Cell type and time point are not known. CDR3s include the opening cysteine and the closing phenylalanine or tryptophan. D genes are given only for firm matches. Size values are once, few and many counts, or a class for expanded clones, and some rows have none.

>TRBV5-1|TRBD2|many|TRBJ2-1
TGCGCCAGCAGCACCGGACTAGTAGGGAATGAGCAGTTCTTC
CASSTGLVGNEQFF
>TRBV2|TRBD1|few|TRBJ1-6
TGTGCCAGCAGTGAAGCGCTTCAGGGGGCGGCTCAAAATTCACCCCTCCACTTT
CASSEALQGAAQNSPLHF
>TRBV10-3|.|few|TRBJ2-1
TGTGCCATCAGTGAGGGGACACCCTACAATGAGCAGTTCTTC
CAISEGTPYNEQFF
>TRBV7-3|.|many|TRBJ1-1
TGTGCCAGCAGCGACTCTCGGAACACTGAAGCTTTCTTT
CASSDSRNTEAFF
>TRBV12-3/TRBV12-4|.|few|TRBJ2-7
TGTGCCAGCAGTGGGGGCGGGGTCTACGAGCAGTACTTC
CASSGGGVYEQYF
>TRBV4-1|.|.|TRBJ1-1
TGCGCCAGCAGCCAAGTACTTCCCAGGAACACTGAAGCTTTCTTT
CASSQVLPRNTEAFF
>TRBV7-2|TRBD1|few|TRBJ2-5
TGTGCCAGCAGCTTAAAGTCAGGGGGAGAGACCCAGTACTTC
CASSLKSGGETQYF
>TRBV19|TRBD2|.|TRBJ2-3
TGTGCCAGTAGTATTCGAGCGGGAGGGAGGACAGATACGCAGTATTTT
CASSIRAGGRTDTQYF
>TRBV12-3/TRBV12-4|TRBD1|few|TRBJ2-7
TGTGCCAGCAGTTCGGGACAGGGTGCCGAGCAGTACTTC
CASSSGQGAEQYF
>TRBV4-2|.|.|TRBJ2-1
TGTGCCAGCAGCCCCGAGCGAAGAGGGGGGGGCAATGAGCAGTTCTTC
CASSPERRGGGNEQFF
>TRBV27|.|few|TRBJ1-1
TGTGCCAGCAGTTTAGACAGGCGGGGGACTGAAGCTTTCTTT
CASSLDRRGTEAFF
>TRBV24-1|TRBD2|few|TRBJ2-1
TGTGCCACCAGTGATTTGGCTAGCGGGAGTTATGAGCAGTTCTTC
CATSDLASGSYEQFF
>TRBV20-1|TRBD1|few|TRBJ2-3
TGCAGTGTAGTACGACAGGGGCGGACAGATACGCAGTATTTT
CSVVRQGRTDTQYF
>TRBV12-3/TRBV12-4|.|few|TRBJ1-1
TGTGCCAGCACCTCGGGAATTGAAGCTTTCTTT
CASTSGIEAFF
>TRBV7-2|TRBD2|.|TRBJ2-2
TGTGCCAGCAGCACCCGGGCTAGCGGGAGTTACAGGGCCGGGGAGCTGTTTTTT
CASSTRASGSYRAGELFF
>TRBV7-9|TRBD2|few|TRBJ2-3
TGTGCCAGCAGCTCTAGCGGGGTTTCCGATACGCAGTATTTT
CASSSSGVSDTQYF
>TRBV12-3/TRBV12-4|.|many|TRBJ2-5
TGTGCCAGCAGTTCCTCCAACATCCGGTTCCAGTACTTC
CASSSSNIRFQYF
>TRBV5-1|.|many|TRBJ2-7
TGCGCCAGCAGCTTTTCGGGGGCCTCCTACGAGCAGTACTTC
CASSFSGASYEQYF
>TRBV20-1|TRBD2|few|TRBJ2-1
TGCAGTGCTAGTACGGGAGGTGGCAATGAGCAGTTCTTC
CSASTGGGNEQFF
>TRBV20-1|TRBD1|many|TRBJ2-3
TGCAGTGGAACAACAGGGGCCACAGATACGCAGTATTTT
CSGTTGATDTQYF
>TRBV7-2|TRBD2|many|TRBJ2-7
TGTGCCAGCAGACCCCCGGGACTAGCGTCCTACGAGCAGTACTTC
CASRPPGLASYEQYF
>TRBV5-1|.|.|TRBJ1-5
TGCGCCAGCAGCTTGGAAATAAGCAGGCTTTATAGCAATCAGCCCCAGCATTTT
CASSLEISRLYSNQPQHF
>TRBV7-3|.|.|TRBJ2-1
TGTGCCAGCAGCTTAAGGAAATCCCAATACAATGAGCAGTTCTTC
CASSLRKSQYNEQFF
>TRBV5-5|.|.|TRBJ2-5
TGTGCCAGCACCTTAACTGGTCGTGAGACCCAGTACTTC
CASTLTGRETQYF
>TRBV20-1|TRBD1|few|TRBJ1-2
TGCAGCGCGGACAGGGGAGATGGCTACACCTTC
CSADRGDGYTF
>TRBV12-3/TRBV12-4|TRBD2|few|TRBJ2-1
TGTGCCAGCACCTTGACTAGCGGCTCCTACAATGAGCAGTTCTTC
CASTLTSGSYNEQFF
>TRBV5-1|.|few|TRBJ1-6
TGCGCCAGCAGCTTGGATAACCAGCATAATTCACCCCTCCACTTT
CASSLDNQHNSPLHF
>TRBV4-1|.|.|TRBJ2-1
TGCGCCAGCAGGGGACACAATGAGCAGTTCTTC
CASRGHNEQFF
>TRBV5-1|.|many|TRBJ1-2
TGCGCCAGCAGCTTGGACGTTTTTGGCTACACCTTC
CASSLDVFGYTF
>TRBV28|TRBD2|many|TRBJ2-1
TGTGCCAGCAGTTTCTGGGGGGGACTAGGGAGTCTTGACAATGAGCAGTTCTTC
CASSFWGGLGSLDNEQFF
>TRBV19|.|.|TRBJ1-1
TGTGCCAGTTCGGACACATGGTCCATGAACACTGAAGCTTTCTTT
CASSDTWSMNTEAFF
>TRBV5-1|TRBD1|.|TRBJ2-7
TGCGCCAGCGCCCAGAGACAGGGGCTTTCTGAGCAGTACTTC
CASAQRQGLSEQYF
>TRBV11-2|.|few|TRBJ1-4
TGTGCCAGCAGCTTAGGGACAACTACAAATGAAAAACTGTTTTTT
CASSLGTTTNEKLFF
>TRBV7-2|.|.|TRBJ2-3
TGTGCCAGCAGCTCGGACAGACGCACAGATACGCAGTATTTT
CASSSDRRTDTQYF
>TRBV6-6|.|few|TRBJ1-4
TGTGCCAGCAGTTACTCCAGCACGGAGTGGGGTGAAAAACTGTTTTTT
CASSYSSTEWGEKLFF
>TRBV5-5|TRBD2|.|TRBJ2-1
TGTGCCAGCAGTCTGACTAGCGGGGGGGCCAGTGAGCAGTTCTTC
CASSLTSGGASEQFF
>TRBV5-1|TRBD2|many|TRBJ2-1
TGCGCCAGCAGCTTATATGGACTAGCGGCCAATGAGCAGTTCTTC
CASSLYGLAANEQFF
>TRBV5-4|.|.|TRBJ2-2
TGTGCCAGCAGCTACTCGATTGGATCGAACACCGGGGAGCTGTTTTTT
CASSYSIGSNTGELFF
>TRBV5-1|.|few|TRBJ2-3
TGCGCCAGCAGCTTCGACGGGAATTTTTGGACAGATACGCAGTATTTT
CASSFDGNFWTDTQYF
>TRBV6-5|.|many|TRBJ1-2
TGTGCCAGCACTAACAATAACTATGGCTACACCTTC
CASTNNNYGYTF